This T cell receptor (beta chain) was recorded in a study of cytomegalovirus exposure and HLA in healthy donors. Study-level findings and limits: Across donors, most TCRs were seen rarely, yet some public ones were widespread. Later analysis indicated greater clonal expansion among HLA-associated TCR beta chains than among equally common other chains.

Germline V gene lookup returns CDR1 MDHEN and CDR2 SYDVKM. CDR3 length equals 14 residues. V was pared by 3 bases and J by 5 bases, with 13 bases between. This clone was seen more than once but under ten times. Its antigen is not identified. Use of 60 Vbeta and 13 Jbeta primers characterized the PCR. Here immunoSEQ multiplex PCR was the method, and the copy in TCRdb shows in-frame clones only, minus some. The sample lists about 200,000 clones; more than 75% were seen once. The origin of this receptor is a male donor in good health and CMV-seropositive. The sequenced sample was PBMCs. The chain joins TRBV28 to TRBJ1-1; D may be TRBD1 (6 bases). CDR3 DNA: TGTGCCAGCAGTTTGGGGGGGGGCCAAACTGAAGCTTTCTTT. This translates into CASSLGGGQTEAFF.